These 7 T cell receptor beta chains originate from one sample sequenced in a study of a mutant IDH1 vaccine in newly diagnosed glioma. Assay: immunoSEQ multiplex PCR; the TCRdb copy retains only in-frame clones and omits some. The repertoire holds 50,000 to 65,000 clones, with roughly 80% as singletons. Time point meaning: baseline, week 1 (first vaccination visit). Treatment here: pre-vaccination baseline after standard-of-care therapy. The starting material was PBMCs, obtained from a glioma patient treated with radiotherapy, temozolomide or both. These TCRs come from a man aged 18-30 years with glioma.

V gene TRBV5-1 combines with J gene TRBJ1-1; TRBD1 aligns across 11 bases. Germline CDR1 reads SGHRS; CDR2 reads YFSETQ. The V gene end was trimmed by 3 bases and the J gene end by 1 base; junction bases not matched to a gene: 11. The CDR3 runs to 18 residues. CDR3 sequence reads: CASSSASGQGERNTEAFF. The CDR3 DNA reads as TGCGCCAGCAGCTCCGCCTCGGGACAGGGGGAGAGGAACACTGAAGCTTTCTTT.

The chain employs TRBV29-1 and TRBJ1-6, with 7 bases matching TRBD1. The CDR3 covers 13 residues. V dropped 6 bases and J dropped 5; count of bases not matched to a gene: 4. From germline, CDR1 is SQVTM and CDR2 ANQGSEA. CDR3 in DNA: TGCAGCGTCCAACAGGGGAATAATTCACCCCTCCACTTT. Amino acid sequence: CSVQQGNNSPLHF.

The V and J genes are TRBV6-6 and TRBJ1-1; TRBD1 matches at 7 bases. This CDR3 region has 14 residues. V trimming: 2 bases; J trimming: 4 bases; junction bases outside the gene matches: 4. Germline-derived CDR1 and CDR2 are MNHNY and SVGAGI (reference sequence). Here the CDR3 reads CASSYQGVGTEAFF. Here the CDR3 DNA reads TGTGCCAGCAGTTACCAGGGGGTGGGCACTGAAGCTTTCTTT.

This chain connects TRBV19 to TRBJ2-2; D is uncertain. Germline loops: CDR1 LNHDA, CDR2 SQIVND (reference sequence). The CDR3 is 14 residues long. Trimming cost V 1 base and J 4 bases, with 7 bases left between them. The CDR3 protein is CASSIGPSTGELFF. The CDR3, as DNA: TGTGCCAGTAGTATAGGTCCCAGCACCGGGGAGCTGTTTTTT.

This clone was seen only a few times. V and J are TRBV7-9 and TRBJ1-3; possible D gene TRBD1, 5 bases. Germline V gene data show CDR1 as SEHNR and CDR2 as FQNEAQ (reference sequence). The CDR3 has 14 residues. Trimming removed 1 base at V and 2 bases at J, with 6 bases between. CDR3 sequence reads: CASSLETAGNTIYF. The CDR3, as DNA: TGTGCCAGCAGCTTAGAGACAGCTGGAAACACCATATATTTT. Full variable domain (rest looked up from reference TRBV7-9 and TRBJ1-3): DTGVSQNPRHKITKRGQNVTFRCDPISEHNRLYWYRQTLGQGPEFLTYFQNEAQLEKSRLLSDRFSAERPKGSFSTLEIQRTEQGDSAMYLCASSLETAGNTIYFGEGSWLTVV.

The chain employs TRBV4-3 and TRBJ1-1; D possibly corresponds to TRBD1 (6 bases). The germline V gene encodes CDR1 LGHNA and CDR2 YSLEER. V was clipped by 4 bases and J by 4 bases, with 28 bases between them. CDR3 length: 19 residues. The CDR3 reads CASSPSPVPGGGIATEAFF. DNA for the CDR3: TGCGCCAGCAGCCCCAGCCCTGTCCCCGGGGGCGGGATCGCCACTGAAGCTTTCTTT.

The chain's CDR3 is CASARGALDTQYF. DNA of the CDR3: TGTGCCAGCGCCCGGGGGGCTCTAGATACGCAGTATTTT. V and J are TRBV6-1 and TRBJ2-3; TRBD2 is a possible D gene (7 bases). Germline CDR1 and CDR2: MNHNS and SASEGT. CDR3 length: 13 amino acids. The V end lost 8 bases, the J end lost 5 bases, and 14 bases lay between the germline ends.